This T cell receptor (beta chain) was retrieved from a study of naive and memory T cell subsets. Broader study findings: A clonotype means one alpha or beta sequence, not an alpha/beta pair. There was no ground truth to check naive and memory subset results.

On this clonotype: Its antigen is undetermined.

CMV status came from CD4+ T cell IFNgamma after overnight CMV lysate stimulation of fresh PBMCs. V dropped 5 bases and J dropped 10; count of bases not matched to a gene: 8. The CDR3 spans 14 residues. Germline V CDR1 and CDR2: MNHEY, SMNVEV (reference sequence). Two oligonucleotides, mixed equimolar, formed the beta constant-region primer covering TRBC1 and TRBC2. Ligated cDNA was amplified by four rounds of PCR with nested alpha and beta constant-region primers and SP2. TCRdb recomputed calls from the UMI-ligation and nested PCR reads with MiXCR, one row per CDR3 protein. The sample yields roughly 21,000 distinct CDR3 sequences, approximately 9.9% seen once.

The receptor was isolated from a human donor in good health. V usage is TRBV27 and J usage is TRBJ1-4, with 9 positions matching TRBD1. The sample was central memory CD8+ T cells from blood. The CDR3 protein is CASSLGQGEGKLFF. The CDR3 DNA follows: TGTGCCAGCAGTCTGGGACAGGGAGAGGGAAAACTGTTTTTT. The entire variable domain, with the rest obtained from reference TRBV27 and TRBJ1-4, is as follows: EAQVTQNPRYLITVTGKKLTVTCSQNMNHEYMSWYRQDPGLGLRQIYYSMNVEVTDKGDVPEGYKVSRKEKRNFPLILESPSPNQTSLYFCASSLGQGEGKLFFGSGTQLSVL.